This entry features one T cell receptor (beta chain) sequence. The antigen is unknown. This sample is drawn from a study of shared clonotypes between healthy human individuals. Notes on the study in general: Having only a few donors restricted how much genetic and exposure-history diversity was captured. The study's rarefaction showed incomplete sorted-subset sequencing despite large depth. Across subsets, estimated richness was generally greater for naive than for memory populations.

The repertoire was sequenced with immunoSEQ multiplex PCR; TCRdb's copy has only in-frame clones and lacks some. The repertoire holds millions of clones, with over 85% as singletons. Caucasian adults living in Nashville, Tennessee, provided all samples. CDR3 length: 18 amino acids. Germline values: CDR1 SGHTA, CDR2 FQGNSA. Trimming stripped 5 bases from V and 5 bases from J, with 28 bases between. Sequencing used naive CD4+ T cells from PBMCs. The subset denotes: CD45RA+ positively selected. The origin of this receptor is a man aged 18-30 years in good health. Some clones in this sample may be carry-over from other donors' samples. The gene calls are TRBV7-2 and TRBJ2-7; D might be TRBD1 (6 bases). CDR3 DNA sequence: TGTGCCAGCAGCCCTATCTGGGCGGCCAGGGGAGATCGGGACGAGCAGTACTTC. Its protein is CASSPIWAARGDRDEQYF.